This T cell receptor (beta chain) was observed in a study of OX40 agonist ivuxolimab in advanced cancers. General study results and limits: Mean expanded clone counts were higher in CD8+ than CD4+ T cells. Clonal expansion was seen in CD4+ and CD8+ blood T cells by week 6 at 0.1 to 3.0 mg/kg.

The CDR3 totals 14 residues. CDR1 and CDR2 (germline): MDHEN, SYDVKM. Trimming left V 5 bases short and J 0 bases short, with 8 bases between. Patients were ineligible given autoimmune disease history or systemic immunosuppression. Sequencing was performed with immunoSEQ multiplex PCR; in TCRdb, only in-frame clones are kept and a portion is missing. The sample lists several thousand clones, about 87% occurring once. For this clone: Its antigen is unidentified.

This receptor was identified in an adult with an advanced solid tumor such as melanoma, head and neck, liver or kidney cancer. This sequence joins TRBV28 and TRBJ1-3; D remains ambiguous. The sequencing here drew on CD4+ or CD8+ T cells sorted from blood, taken in a trial of the OX40 agonist ivuxolimab. CDR3 residues: CASSMDFSGNTIYF. In DNA, the CDR3 is TGTGCCAGCAGTATGGATTTCTCTGGAAACACCATATATTTT.